The next 8 T cell receptor beta chains were all read from a single sample in a study of blood T cell repertoires in COVID-19. The repertoire was sequenced with immunoSEQ multiplex PCR; TCRdb's copy has only in-frame clones and lacks some. This sample has approximately 170,000 clones, with less than 85% found just once. The specimen sequenced was peripheral blood. Source of these receptors: a woman aged 45-65 years with acute or convalescent COVID-19.

This chain connects TRBV5-1 to TRBJ1-6; D gene ambiguous. Trimming cost V 0 bases and J 13 bases, with 17 bases left between them. From germline, CDR1 is SGHRS and CDR2 YFSETQ. The CDR3 is 15 residues long. The CDR3 nucleotides are TGCGCCAGCAGCTTGGCCGGGTCAGGCGGGCAGCCCCTCCACTTT. Translating gives CASSLAGSGGQPLHF.

The V and J genes are TRBV3-1 (or the pseudogene TRBV3-2) and TRBJ2-7, with D maybe TRBD2 (6 bases). V was shortened by 2 bases and J by 3 bases, with 14 bases between the two germline ends. Germline CDR1 is LGHDT and CDR2 is YNNKEL (reference sequence). This CDR3 has 15 amino acids. CDR3 sequence (DNA): TGTGCCAGCAGCCAACCGGGCGGCGGGGTCTACGAGCAGTACTTC. Amino acid sequence: CASSQPGGGVYEQYF.

This chain links TRBV29-1 with TRBJ2-7; D uncertain. The CDR3 runs to 17 residues. Trimming removed 3 bases at V and 2 bases at J, with 23 bases between. Germline V gives CDR1 SQVTM, CDR2 ANQGSEA. The CDR3 spells CSVDNREVPNPPYEQYF. The CDR3 nucleotides read TGCAGCGTTGACAACAGAGAAGTACCGAACCCCCCCTACGAGCAGTACTTC.

This clone turned up a few times. V gene TRBV18 combines with J gene TRBJ1-1, with D possibly matching TRBD1 (6 bases). The CDR3 extends over 17 amino acids. V was shortened by 0 bases and J by 0 bases, with 14 bases between the two germline ends. Germline lookup yields CDR1 KGHSH and CDR2 LQKENI. In nucleotides, the CDR3 is TGTGCCAGCTCACCACCGGGAGGGGGAAGAATGAACACTGAAGCTTTCTTT. Amino acid sequence: CASSPPGGGRMNTEAFF.

The rearrangement joins TRBV6-5 to TRBJ2-7; 8 nucleotides match TRBD1. The CDR3 length is 13 residues. Germline V lookup: CDR1 MNHEY, CDR2 SVGAGI. Unmatched junction bases numbered 8, after V lost 11 bases and J lost 2 bases. The CDR3 nucleotides read TGTGCCGTCTGGACAGGGAGCACCTACGAGCAGTACTTC. Translation gives CAVWTGSTYEQYF.

V gene TRBV24-1 combines with J gene TRBJ2-1; 7 positions agree with TRBD2. This CDR3 is 15 amino acids long. The germline V gene encodes CDR1 KGHDR and CDR2 SFDVKD. V lost 4 bases and J lost 7; bases outside the gene matches: 9. The CDR3 loop reads CATSDQRGGVNEQFF. The CDR3 DNA follows: TGTGCCACCAGTGACCAACGGGGAGGGGTGAATGAGCAGTTCTTC.

This chain joins TRBV6-6 and TRBJ2-2; 7 nucleotides agree with TRBD2. CDR1 is MNHNY and CDR2 is SVGAGI in the germline V gene (reference sequence). The CDR3 covers 17 residues. V lost 5 bases to trimming and J lost 1 base; unmatched junction nucleotides: 10. CDR3 nucleotide sequence: TGTGCCAGCAGTCAGAGCGGGGTCAGCAAGAACACCGGGGAGCTGTTTTTT. Translating gives CASSQSGVSKNTGELFF.

This sequence joins TRBV2 and TRBJ1-2, with 7 bases fitting TRBD1. V gave up 2 bases and J gave up 5 bases; unmatched junction bases: 5. This CDR3 contains 14 residues. Germline CDR1 is SNHLY and CDR2 is FYNNEI. CDR3 bases: TGTGCCAGCAGTGAACTTTCAGGGGGGTATGGCTACACCTTC. It translates to CASSELSGGYGYTF.